This T cell receptor beta chain stems from a study of T cell repertoires in cytomegalovirus infection. Study details: Public TCR beta signatures indicated both CMV infection and matching HLA type. General observations from the study: CMV carriers with the relevant HLA were identified by cumulative public TCR beta family frequency. Ex vivo, HLA-C-restricted CMV-specific TCR beta clonotypes prevailed over the rest of the response.

There are a few counts of this clonotype. Its antigen is as yet unknown. MiXCR, applied by TCRdb to the reads, yields one record per CDR3 protein. The sample carries approximately 200,000 distinct CDR3 sequences, about 30% recorded once. The CDR3 runs to 14 residues. The germline V and J ends were trimmed by 4 bases and 4 bases, with 13 bases remaining between them. Germline assignment: CDR1 MGHDK and CDR2 SYGVNS. Sequenced material: PBMCs. This sequence joins TRBV25-1 and TRBJ1-1; D may be TRBD1 (6 bases). The sequence was collected from a human donor in good health (CMV status not recorded). Some clones in this sample may be carry-over from other donors' samples. The CDR3 DNA reads as TGTGCCAGCAGTGTAAGTACAGGGAGCACTGAAGCTTTCTTT. Encoded protein: CASSVSTGSTEAFF.